This record concerns one TCR beta chain sequence. Its antigen is not known. The same CDR3 also results from other DNA sequences found in this sample. Generated by immunoSEQ multiplex PCR, the TCRdb table keeps only in-frame clones and is missing some. The data hold over a million clones, with 70% to 80% observed a single time. The CDR3 extends over 14 amino acids. CDR1 and CDR2 from the germline V gene are MNHEY and SVGAGI. V gave up 2 bases and J gave up 2 bases, with 7 bases separating them. The data belong to a study of shared clonotypes between healthy human individuals. Notes on the study in general: Sharing across four donors was highest in naive CD4 (roughly 5%) and lowest in memory CD8 (roughly 0.4%). Generation probabilities were higher for clonotypes shared across all four sorted-subset donors than for unshared ones. Larger richness was generally estimated for naive than memory subsets.

The sample comprised memory CD4+ T cells from PBMCs. As for subset: CD45RA-negative fraction. V and J are TRBV6-5 and TRBJ1-5; D not certain. The sequence was obtained from a man aged 18 to 29 in good health. Some clones in this sample may be carry-over from other donors' samples. CDR3: CASSYRGGNQPQHF. CDR3 sequence (DNA): TGTGCCAGCAGTTACCGTGGGGGCAATCAGCCCCAGCATTTT.